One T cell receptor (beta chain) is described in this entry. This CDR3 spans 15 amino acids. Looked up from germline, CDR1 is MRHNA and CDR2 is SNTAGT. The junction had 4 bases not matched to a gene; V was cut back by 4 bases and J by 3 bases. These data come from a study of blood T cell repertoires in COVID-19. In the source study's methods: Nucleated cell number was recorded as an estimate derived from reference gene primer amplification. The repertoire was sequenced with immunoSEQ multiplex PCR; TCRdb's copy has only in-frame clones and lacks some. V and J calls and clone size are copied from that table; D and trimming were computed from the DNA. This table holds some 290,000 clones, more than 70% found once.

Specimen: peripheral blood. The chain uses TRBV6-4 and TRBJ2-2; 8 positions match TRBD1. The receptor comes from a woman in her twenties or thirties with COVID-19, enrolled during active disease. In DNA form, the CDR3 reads TGTGCCAGCAGTGCCGACAGGGGCGACACCGGGGAGCTGTTTTTT. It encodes CASSADRGDTGELFF.